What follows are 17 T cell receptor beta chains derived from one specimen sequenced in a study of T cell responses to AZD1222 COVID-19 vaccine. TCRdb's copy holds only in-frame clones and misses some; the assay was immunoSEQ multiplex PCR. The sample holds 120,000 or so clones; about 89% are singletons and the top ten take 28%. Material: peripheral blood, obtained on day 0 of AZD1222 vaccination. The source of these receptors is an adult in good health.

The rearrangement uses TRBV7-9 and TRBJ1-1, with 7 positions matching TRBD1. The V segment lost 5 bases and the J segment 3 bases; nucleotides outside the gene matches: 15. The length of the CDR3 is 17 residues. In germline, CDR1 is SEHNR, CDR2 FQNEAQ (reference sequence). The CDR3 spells CASSHHPGQPSDTEAFF. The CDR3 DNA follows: TGTGCCAGCAGCCACCACCCGGGACAGCCATCGGACACTGAAGCTTTCTTT.

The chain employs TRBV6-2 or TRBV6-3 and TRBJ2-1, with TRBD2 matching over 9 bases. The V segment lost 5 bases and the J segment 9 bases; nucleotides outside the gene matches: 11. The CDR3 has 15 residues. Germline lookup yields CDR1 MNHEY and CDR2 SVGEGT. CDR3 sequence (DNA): TGTGCCAGCAGTCCGATCTCGACTAGCGGTGTTGAGCAGTTCTTC. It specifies CASSPISTSGVEQFF.

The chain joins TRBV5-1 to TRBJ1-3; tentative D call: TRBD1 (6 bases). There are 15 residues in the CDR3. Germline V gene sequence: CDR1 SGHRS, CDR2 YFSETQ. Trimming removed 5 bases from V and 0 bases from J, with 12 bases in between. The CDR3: CASRQEQGSGNTIYF. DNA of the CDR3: TGCGCCAGCAGACAGGAACAGGGCTCTGGAAACACCATATATTTT.

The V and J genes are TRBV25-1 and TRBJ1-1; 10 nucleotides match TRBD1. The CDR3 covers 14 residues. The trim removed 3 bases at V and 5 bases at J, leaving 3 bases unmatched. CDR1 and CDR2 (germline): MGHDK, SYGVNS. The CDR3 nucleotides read TGTGCCAGCAGTGACGGACAGGGGGTAACTGAAGCTTTCTTT. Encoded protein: CASSDGQGVTEAFF.

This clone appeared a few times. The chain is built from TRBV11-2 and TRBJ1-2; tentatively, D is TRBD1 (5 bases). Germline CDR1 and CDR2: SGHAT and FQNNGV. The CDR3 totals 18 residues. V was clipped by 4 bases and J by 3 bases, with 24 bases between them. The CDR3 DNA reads TGTGCCAGCAGCTCCATTGGGGCCAGACGGAGGGATCACTATGGCTACACCTTC. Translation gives CASSSIGARRRDHYGYTF.

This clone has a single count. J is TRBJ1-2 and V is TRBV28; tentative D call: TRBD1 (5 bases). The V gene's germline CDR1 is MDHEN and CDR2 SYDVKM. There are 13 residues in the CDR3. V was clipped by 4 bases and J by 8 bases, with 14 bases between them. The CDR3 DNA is TGTGCCAGCAGTTCATCGAAGCGGGGCGGCTACACCTTC. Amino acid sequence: CASSSSKRGGYTF.

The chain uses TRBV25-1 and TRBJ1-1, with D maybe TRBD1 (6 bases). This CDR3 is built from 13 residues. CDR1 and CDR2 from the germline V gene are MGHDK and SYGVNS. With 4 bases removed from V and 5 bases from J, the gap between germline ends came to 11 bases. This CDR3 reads CASSVGAKTEAFF. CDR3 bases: TGTGCCAGCAGTGTGGGGGCCAAGACTGAAGCTTTCTTT.

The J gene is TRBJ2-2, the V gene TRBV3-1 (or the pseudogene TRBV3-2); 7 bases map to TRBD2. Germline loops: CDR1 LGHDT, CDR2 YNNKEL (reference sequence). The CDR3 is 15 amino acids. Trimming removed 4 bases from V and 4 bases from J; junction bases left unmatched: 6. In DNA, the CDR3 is TGTGCCAGCAGCCTACGGGGCGGGAGCACCGGGGAGCTGTTTTTT. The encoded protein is CASSLRGGSTGELFF.

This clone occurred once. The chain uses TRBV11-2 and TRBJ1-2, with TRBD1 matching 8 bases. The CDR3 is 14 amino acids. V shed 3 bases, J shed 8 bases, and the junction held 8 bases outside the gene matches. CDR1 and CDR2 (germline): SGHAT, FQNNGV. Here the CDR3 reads CASSLGQEVAGYTF. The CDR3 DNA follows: TGTGCCAGCAGCTTGGGACAGGAGGTTGCCGGCTACACCTTC.

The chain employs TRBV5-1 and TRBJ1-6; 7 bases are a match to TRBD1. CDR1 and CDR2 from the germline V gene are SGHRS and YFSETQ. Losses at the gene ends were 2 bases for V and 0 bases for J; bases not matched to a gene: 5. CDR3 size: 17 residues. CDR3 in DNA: TGCGCCAGCAGCTTAGCAGGGGGGAGCTCCTATAATTCACCCCTCCACTTT. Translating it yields CASSLAGGSSYNSPLHF.

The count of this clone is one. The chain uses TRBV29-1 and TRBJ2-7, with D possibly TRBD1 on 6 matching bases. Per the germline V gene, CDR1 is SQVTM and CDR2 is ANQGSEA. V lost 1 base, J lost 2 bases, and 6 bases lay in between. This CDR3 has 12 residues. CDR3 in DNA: TGCAGCGTTGAAGGACAGGCCTACGAGCAGTACTTC. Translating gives CSVEGQAYEQYF.

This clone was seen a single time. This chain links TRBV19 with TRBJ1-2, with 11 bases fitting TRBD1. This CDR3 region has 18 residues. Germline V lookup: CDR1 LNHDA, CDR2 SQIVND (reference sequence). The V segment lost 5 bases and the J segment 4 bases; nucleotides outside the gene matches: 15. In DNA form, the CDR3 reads TGTGCCAGTAGTCTTGAAGGTGGGAGGACAGGGGGCAGCTATGGCTACACCTTC. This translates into CASSLEGGRTGGSYGYTF.

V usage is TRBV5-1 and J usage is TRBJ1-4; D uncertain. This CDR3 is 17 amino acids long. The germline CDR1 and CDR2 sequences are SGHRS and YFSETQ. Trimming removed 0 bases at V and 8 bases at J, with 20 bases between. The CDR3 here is CASSLALSRGSAEKLFF. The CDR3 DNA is TGCGCCAGCAGCTTGGCTCTTAGTCGAGGGAGCGCCGAAAAACTGTTTTTT.

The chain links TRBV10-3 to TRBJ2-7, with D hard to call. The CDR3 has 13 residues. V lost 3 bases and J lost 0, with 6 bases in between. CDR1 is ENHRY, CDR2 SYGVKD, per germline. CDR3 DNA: TGTGCCATCAGTGACAGAAGCTCCTACGAGCAGTACTTC. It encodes CAISDRSSYEQYF.

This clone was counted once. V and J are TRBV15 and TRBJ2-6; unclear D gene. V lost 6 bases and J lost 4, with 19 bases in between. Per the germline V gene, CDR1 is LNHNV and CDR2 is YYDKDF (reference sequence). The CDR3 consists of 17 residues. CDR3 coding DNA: TGTGCCACCAGTCGGCCACCTCTTCTATTCGGGGCCAACGTCCTGACTTTC. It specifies CATSRPPLLFGANVLTF. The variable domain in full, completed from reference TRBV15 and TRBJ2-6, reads DAMVIQNPRYQVTQFGKPVTLSCSQTLNHNVMYWYQQKSSQAPKLLFHYYDKDFNNEADTPDNFQSRRPNTSFCFLDIRSPGLGDTAMYLCATSRPPLLFGANVLTFGAGSRLTVL.

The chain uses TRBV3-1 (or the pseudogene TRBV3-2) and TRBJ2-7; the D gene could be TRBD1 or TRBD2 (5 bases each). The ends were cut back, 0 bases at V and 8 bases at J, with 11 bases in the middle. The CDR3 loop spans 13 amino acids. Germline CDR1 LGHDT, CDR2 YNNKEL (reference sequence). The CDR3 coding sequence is TGTGCCAGCAGCCAAGATGGCAGGGAGAAGCAGTACTTC. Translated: CASSQDGREKQYF.

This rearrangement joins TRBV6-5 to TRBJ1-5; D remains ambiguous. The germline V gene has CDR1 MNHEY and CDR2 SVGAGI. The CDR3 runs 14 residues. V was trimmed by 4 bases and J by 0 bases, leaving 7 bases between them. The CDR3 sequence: CASSSTVSNQPQHF. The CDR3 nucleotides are TGTGCCAGCAGTTCGACGGTTAGCAATCAGCCCCAGCATTTT.